This T cell receptor (beta chain) was documented in a study of shared clonotypes between healthy human individuals. Germline CDR1 reads SEHNR; CDR2 reads FQNEAQ (reference sequence). The V gene end was trimmed by 6 bases and the J gene end by 4 bases; junction bases not matched to a gene: 9. The CDR3 consists of 15 residues. Naive CD8 cells, CD45RO-negative and positively selected for CCR7, excluded terminally differentiated effector memory CD45RA+ cells. The donors were adults (healthy and HIV-negative) with no recent acute infections or vaccinations. Genomic DNA (from each subset) was split evenly across several immunoSEQ plates. Method: immunoSEQ multiplex PCR; TCRdb's copy keeps in-frame clones and lacks some. The sample lists hundreds of thousands of clones, roughly 98% occurring once.

This TCR derives from a man younger than 45 in good health. The sample taken for sequencing was naive CD8+ T cells sorted from blood. The chain employs TRBV7-9 and TRBJ1-3; 7 bases line up with TRBD1. The CDR3 loop is CASRPDRDDGNTIYF. In nucleotides, the CDR3 is TGTGCCAGCAGACCCGACAGGGATGACGGAAACACCATATATTTT.